Sequencing of this T cell receptor beta chain was carried out in a study of blood T cells in healthy people across ages. Primed by a sample-barcoded 5' primer and a J-beta primer mix, a second PCR proceeded for about 7 to 12 cycles. Per-sample output comprised a minimum of 2.5 million paired-end reads containing CDR3. TCRdb analysed the 5' RACE reads with MiXCR anew, one entry per CDR3 protein. The sample lists about 1,600,000 distinct CDR3 sequences, around 42% occurring once. This clonotype has more than one count but fewer than ten. Its target is not known. The CDR3 runs 15 residues. V was shortened by 1 base and J by 0 bases, with 7 bases between the two germline ends. Per germline, CDR1 DFQATT and CDR2 SNEGSKA (reference sequence). Notes on the study in general: Without sorted subsets, naive and antigen-experienced compartments could not be conclusively compared. Lack of knowledge of donor CMV status possibly confounded expanded clonotype changes.

J is TRBJ2-6 and V is TRBV20-1; D is undetermined. The clonotype was recovered from a young woman in good health. Sequenced material: blood. This CDR3 reads CSARVRASGANVLTF. The DNA for the CDR3 is TGCAGTGCTAGAGTTAGAGCCTCTGGGGCCAACGTCCTGACTTTC.